This TCR beta chain was captured by sequencing in a study of control samples from healthy donors and cancer patients. Profiling relied on immunoSEQ multiplex PCR, and the TCRdb table lists in-frame clones only, not all of them. The table lists about 120,000 clones, around 87% of them singletons. Trimming stripped 4 bases from V and 2 bases from J, with 12 bases between. Germline CDR1 SGHRS, CDR2 YFSETQ. The CDR3 has 15 amino acids. The chain couples TRBV5-1 to TRBJ2-2, with TRBD1 as a possible D gene (6 bases). The receptor's source is a man aged 25-45 years in good health. Material for sequencing was blood. CDR3 in DNA: TGCGCCAGCAGCCGGACAGCTGGAAACACCGGGGAGCTGTTTTTT. This translates into CASSRTAGNTGELFF.